Each of the 29 T cell receptor beta chains below was sequenced from the same sample in a study of long-term antiretroviral therapy in people with HIV. Researchers report immunoSEQ v3.0 was run at survey level. TCRdb's table, derived via immunoSEQ multiplex PCR, lists solely in-frame clones and lacks some. This table has around 30,000 clones, 85% appearing once. Sequenced here: unsorted PBMCs, sampled 2.3 years after starting antiretroviral therapy. The receptors stem from a man aged 40-49 years with HIV.

The chain carries TRBV14 and TRBJ2-1; 9 nucleotides line up with TRBD2. Trimming cost V 0 bases and J 1 base; bases outside gene matches: 7. Germline V gene data show CDR1 as SGHDN and CDR2 as FVKESK. The CDR3 runs 18 residues. The DNA for the CDR3 is TGTGCCAGCAGCCAAGATCTAGAGCGGGAGGCTTCCTACAATGAGCAGTTCTTC. Translation gives CASSQDLEREASYNEQFF.

The CDR3 DNA is TGCAGCGTTGAGGCTCGGGACAGGGGGTACCAAGAGACCCAGTACTTC. Its translation: CSVEARDRGYQETQYF. This chain links TRBV29-1 with TRBJ2-5; 11 bases match TRBD1. There are 16 residues in the CDR3. The germline gives CDR1 SQVTM, CDR2 ANQGSEA. Losses at the gene ends were 3 bases for V and 0 bases for J; bases not matched to a gene: 6.

In its sample, this clone was seen a few times. The chain links TRBV27 to TRBJ1-2; 7 bases fit TRBD1. Germline CDR1 MNHEY, CDR2 SMNVEV (reference sequence). The CDR3 is 15 residues long. V shed 4 bases and J 2 bases; nucleotides not matched to a gene: 7. CDR3 DNA sequence: TGTGCCAGCAGTTCCGGGACAGCCAAGAACTATGGCTACACCTTC. It translates to CASSSGTAKNYGYTF.

The chain recombines TRBV13 with TRBJ1-4; the D is unclear. V dropped 1 base and J dropped 5 bases, with 8 bases sitting between them. The CDR3 runs to 14 residues. Germline CDR1 and CDR2: PRHDT and FYEKMQ (reference sequence). The CDR3 here is CASSLEDSNEKLFF. The DNA of the CDR3 is TGTGCCAGCAGCTTAGAGGACTCCAATGAAAAACTGTTTTTT.

The CDR3, as DNA: TGTGCCTGGAGTGCGGGGACTAGCGGGATCGCAGATACGCAGTATTTT. Protein product: CAWSAGTSGIADTQYF. This chain links TRBV30 with TRBJ2-3; 13 nucleotides agree with TRBD2. Germline values: CDR1 GTSNPN, CDR2 SVGIG (reference sequence). Trimming at V came to 1 base and at J to 4 bases, leaving 5 bases not matched to a gene. The CDR3 sequence is 16 residues long.

The chain uses TRBV6-1 and TRBJ2-5; 10 positions agree with TRBD2. Germline trimming cut 1 base from V and 2 bases from J; bases unmatched to any gene: 4. In germline, CDR1 is MNHNS, CDR2 SASEGT. The length of the CDR3 is 16 residues. CDR3 protein: CASSEVLAGGQETQYF. In DNA, the CDR3 is TGTGCCAGCAGTGAAGTCTTAGCGGGAGGACAAGAGACCCAGTACTTC.

V usage is TRBV11-2 and J usage is TRBJ1-1, with 11 nucleotides matching TRBD1. Trimming at V came to 5 bases and at J to 9 bases, leaving 14 bases not matched to a gene. There are 16 residues in the CDR3. Germline values: CDR1 SGHAT, CDR2 FQNNGV. In DNA, the CDR3 is TGTGCCAGCAGCCGGAGTACGGGACAGGGGGGTGGACAAGCTTTCTTT. The encoded protein is CASSRSTGQGGGQAFF.

V is TRBV13 and J is TRBJ1-4; a weak D match, TRBD1 (6 bases). The CDR3 contains 15 residues. The ends were cut back, 4 bases at V and 3 bases at J, with 12 bases in the middle. Germline V gene sequence: CDR1 PRHDT, CDR2 FYEKMQ (reference sequence). The CDR3 spells CASSSTGRPNEKLFF. As DNA, the CDR3 is TGTGCCAGCAGCTCAACAGGGAGACCTAATGAAAAACTGTTTTTT.

The chain is built from TRBV6-1 and TRBJ1-2; D call uncertain. This CDR3 comprises 12 residues. V was cut by 1 base and J by 13 bases, with 13 bases left in between. CDR1 is MNHNS, CDR2 SASEGT, per germline. CDR3: CASSEEKWKSTF. CDR3 sequence (DNA): TGTGCCAGCAGTGAAGAGAAATGGAAGTCCACCTTC.

CDR3 amino acids: CASSTGLITGELFF. CDR3 in DNA: TGTGCCAGCAGTACAGGACTGATCACCGGGGAGCTGTTTTTT. The gene calls are TRBV27 and TRBJ2-2; D may be TRBD1 or TRBD2 (5 bases each). Trimming stripped 5 bases from V and 4 bases from J, with 11 bases between. This CDR3 is 14 amino acids long. In germline, CDR1 is MNHEY, CDR2 SMNVEV (reference sequence).

The chain is built from TRBV10-2 and TRBJ1-3; tentative D call: TRBD1 (5 bases). Germline CDR1 is WSHSY and CDR2 is SAAADI. This CDR3 is built from 12 residues. Trimming pared 6 bases from V and 3 bases from J, leaving 6 bases between. The CDR3 protein is CASRGDGNTIYF. The DNA of the CDR3 is TGCGCCAGCAGAGGGGATGGAAACACCATATATTTT.

This chain joins TRBV6-1 and TRBJ2-1; 7 nucleotides agree with TRBD1. The ends lost 4 bases at V and 4 bases at J; junction bases unmatched: 13. The germline V gene encodes CDR1 MNHNS and CDR2 SASEGT. The CDR3 totals 17 residues. This CDR3 reads CASSALQGKKAYNEQFF. CDR3 nucleotide sequence: TGTGCCAGCAGTGCCTTACAGGGGAAGAAGGCGTACAATGAGCAGTTCTTC.

The chain employs TRBV14 and TRBJ2-1, with a possible D match to TRBD2 (5 bases). The ends were cut back, 0 bases at V and 8 bases at J, with 14 bases in the middle. Germline V gene data show CDR1 as SGHDN and CDR2 as FVKESK. This CDR3 comprises 15 residues. CDR3 protein: CASSQERTGLDEQFF. CDR3 sequence (DNA): TGTGCCAGCAGCCAAGAAAGGACTGGACTTGATGAGCAGTTCTTC.

This chain joins TRBV9 and TRBJ2-1; D perhaps matches TRBD1 (6 bases). CDR3 size: 16 residues. CDR1 is SGDLS, CDR2 YYNGEE, per germline. V was trimmed by 3 bases and J by 0 bases, leaving 13 bases between them. CDR3 DNA: TGTGCCAGCAGCGATACTAGGGGGAGCTCCTACAATGAGCAGTTCTTC. Translation gives CASSDTRGSSYNEQFF.

This clone was recorded only once. V and J are TRBV27 and TRBJ2-6; D call uncertain. The V gene lost 6 bases and the J gene lost 4 bases, with 7 bases spanning the gap. Germline CDR1 is MNHEY and CDR2 is SMNVEV (reference sequence). The CDR3 length is 13 residues. In nucleotides, the CDR3 is TGTGCCAGCAGCCGTAGGGGGGCCAACGTCCTGACTTTC. Translating it yields CASSRRGANVLTF.

This sequence joins TRBV7-8 and TRBJ1-4; D not certain. Germline assignment: CDR1 SGHVS and CDR2 FQNEAQ. The CDR3 runs to 15 residues. V gave up 2 bases and J gave up 5 bases, with 12 bases separating them. In nucleotides, the CDR3 is TGTGCCAGCAGCTTAACCGGGCCTTTCAATGAAAAACTGTTTTTT. Protein: CASSLTGPFNEKLFF. The complete variable domain, with remaining parts taken from reference TRBV7-8 and TRBJ1-4, reads GAGVSQSPRYKVAKRGQDVALRCDPISGHVSLFWYQQALGQGPEFLTYFQNEAQLDKSGLPSDRFFAERPEGSVSTLKIQRTQQEDSAVYLCASSLTGPFNEKLFFGSGTQLSVL.

The chain is built from TRBV5-6 and TRBJ2-3; TRBD2 agrees at 9 bases. Germline trimming cut 0 bases from V and 2 bases from J; bases unmatched to any gene: 4. The CDR3 runs 16 residues. Germline V CDR1 and CDR2: SGHDT, YYEEEE. In DNA form, the CDR3 reads TGTGCCAGCAGCTTGGCCTGGGGACTAGCCACAGATACGCAGTATTTT. It translates to CASSLAWGLATDTQYF.

This chain links TRBV19 with TRBJ2-6; 8 positions agree with TRBD1. Germline CDR1 reads LNHDA; CDR2 reads SQIVND (reference sequence). V lost 4 bases to trimming and J lost 2 bases; unmatched junction nucleotides: 4. This CDR3 spans 16 amino acids. The CDR3 bases are TGTGCCAGTAGTAGGACAGGGTCCACTGGGGCCAACGTCCTGACTTTC. Translating it yields CASSRTGSTGANVLTF. Full variable domain (remainder filled in from reference TRBV19 and TRBJ2-6): DGGITQSPKYLFRKEGQNVTLSCEQNLNHDAMYWYRQDPGQGLRLIYYSQIVNDFQKGDIAEGYSVSREKKESFPLTVTSAQKNPTAFYLCASSRTGSTGANVLTFGAGSRLTVL.

The chain couples TRBV29-1 to TRBJ2-2; unclear D gene. V shed 4 bases and J shed 4 bases, with 10 bases lying between them. In germline, CDR1 is SQVTM, CDR2 ANQGSEA. CDR3 length: 13 amino acids. The DNA for the CDR3 is TGCAGCGTTGTCCGGCCCAGCACCGGGGAGCTGTTTTTT. It encodes CSVVRPSTGELFF.

The rearrangement uses TRBV19 and TRBJ1-2; D may be TRBD1 (5 bases). Germline V gene lookup returns CDR1 LNHDA and CDR2 SQIVND (reference sequence). Trimming removed 6 bases from V and 8 bases from J, with 16 bases in between. The CDR3 length is 13 residues. CDR3 sequence reads: CASRLVGVGGYTF. CDR3 DNA sequence: TGTGCCAGTAGGCTCGTGGGGGTGGGGGGCTACACCTTC.

This clone was counted between two and nine times. The V and J genes are TRBV10-2 and TRBJ2-7; no clear D gene. The CDR3 spans 12 residues. Trimming took off 2 bases at V and 3 bases at J, with 5 bases between the two ends. The germline gives CDR1 WSHSY, CDR2 SAAADI. The CDR3 region is CASSEVDYEQYF. DNA for the CDR3: TGCGCCAGCAGTGAGGTGGACTACGAGCAGTACTTC.

CDR3 nucleotide sequence: TGTGCCAGCTCACTTTACAGGGGCGAGGACACTGAAGCTTTCTTT. Amino acids: CASSLYRGEDTEAFF. The chain carries TRBV18 and TRBJ1-1; TRBD1 aligns across 7 bases. The germline CDR1 and CDR2 sequences are KGHSH and LQKENI. Losses at the gene ends were 4 bases for V and 3 bases for J; bases not matched to a gene: 8. The CDR3 has 15 residues.

This chain uses TRBV11-2 with TRBJ2-3; 9 nucleotides line up with TRBD1. V lost 6 bases and J lost 2; bases outside the gene matches: 6. Per the germline V gene, CDR1 is SGHAT and CDR2 is FQNNGV. This CDR3 contains 15 residues. The chain's CDR3 is CASRPGQGNTDTQYF. The CDR3 bases are TGTGCCAGCAGACCTGGACAGGGGAACACAGATACGCAGTATTTT.

The chain uses TRBV29-1 and TRBJ1-2; D gene uncertain. Deletions cut 2 bases from V and 8 bases from J, with 9 bases between. Germline CDR1 is SQVTM and CDR2 is ANQGSEA. This CDR3 is 11 amino acids long. As DNA, the CDR3 is TGCAGCGTTGAATTCAGTATAGGCTACACCTTC. This sequence encodes CSVEFSIGYTF.

The V call is TRBV12-5, the J call TRBJ1-6; D not resolved. The CDR3 runs 13 residues. V was shortened by 4 bases and J by 13 bases, with 14 bases between the two germline ends. CDR1 is LGHNT, CDR2 FRNRAP, per germline. The CDR3 loop is CASGSPGLAPLHF. In nucleotides, the CDR3 is TGTGCTAGTGGTTCCCCCGGGTTGGCGCCCCTCCACTTT.

The chain employs TRBV5-6 and TRBJ1-5, with 8 bases lining up with TRBD1. V was pared by 3 bases and J by 2 bases, with 4 bases of the junction left unmatched. CDR1 and CDR2 from the germline V gene are SGHDT and YYEEEE. This CDR3 is built from 15 residues. CDR3 sequence reads: CASSSTGGGNQPQHF. CDR3 coding DNA: TGTGCCAGCAGCTCCACAGGGGGTGGCAATCAGCCCCAGCATTTT.

This chain uses TRBV14 with TRBJ2-7; no clear D. This CDR3 is built from 12 residues. Per germline, CDR1 SGHDN and CDR2 FVKESK. Deletions cut 3 bases from V and 6 bases from J, with 9 bases between. CDR3 sequence: CASSHRGREQYF. The CDR3 coding sequence is TGTGCCAGCAGCCATCGAGGACGCGAGCAGTACTTC.

V gene TRBV2 combines with J gene TRBJ2-1, with TRBD2 as a possible D gene (6 bases). The CDR3 consists of 16 residues. In germline, CDR1 is SNHLY, CDR2 FYNNEI. V lost 2 bases, J lost 0 bases, and 11 bases lay in between. CDR3 in amino acids: CASSESGWSSYNEQFF. CDR3 DNA sequence: TGTGCCAGCAGTGAAAGCGGGTGGAGCTCCTACAATGAGCAGTTCTTC.

The V gene is TRBV6-1, the J gene TRBJ2-7, with TRBD1 matching 11 bases. Germline CDR1 is MNHNS and CDR2 is SASEGT. The V gene end was trimmed by 6 bases and the J gene end by 2 bases; junction bases not matched to a gene: 6. CDR3 length: 15 residues. The chain's CDR3 is CASRKGQGDTYEQYF. The CDR3 DNA sequence: TGTGCCAGCAGGAAGGGACAGGGGGATACCTACGAGCAGTACTTC.